This record covers a single T cell receptor beta chain. Its antigen is still unknown. Researchers ran the PCR with 60 Vbeta and 13 Jbeta primers. Only in-frame clones appear in the TCRdb table, and some are missing; sequencing was by immunoSEQ multiplex PCR. The table includes approximately 110,000 clones, roughly 13% detected once. CDR1 and CDR2 (germline): SGHRS, YFSETQ. The CDR3 sequence is 16 residues long. V was cut by 7 bases and J by 2 bases, with 21 bases left in between. The data belong to a study of cytomegalovirus exposure and HLA in healthy donors. Study-level results: Cytomegalovirus association was assigned to more than 150 TCR beta chains.

This TCR was sampled from a man in his forties in good health and CMV-seropositive. Sequencing was carried out using PBMCs. The chain employs TRBV5-1 and TRBJ2-5; TRBD2 might be the D (7 bases). CDR3 sequence: CASGKGGVRLQETQYF. DNA of the CDR3: TGCGCCAGCGGAAAAGGGGGGGTTCGACTGCAAGAGACCCAGTACTTC. Filled out from reference TRBV5-1 and TRBJ2-5, the complete variable domain reads KAGVTQTPRYLIKTRGQQVTLSCSPISGHRSVSWYQQTPGQGLQFLFEYFSETQRNKGNFPGRFSGRQFSNSRSEMNVSTLELGDSALYLCASGKGGVRLQETQYFGPGTRLLVL.